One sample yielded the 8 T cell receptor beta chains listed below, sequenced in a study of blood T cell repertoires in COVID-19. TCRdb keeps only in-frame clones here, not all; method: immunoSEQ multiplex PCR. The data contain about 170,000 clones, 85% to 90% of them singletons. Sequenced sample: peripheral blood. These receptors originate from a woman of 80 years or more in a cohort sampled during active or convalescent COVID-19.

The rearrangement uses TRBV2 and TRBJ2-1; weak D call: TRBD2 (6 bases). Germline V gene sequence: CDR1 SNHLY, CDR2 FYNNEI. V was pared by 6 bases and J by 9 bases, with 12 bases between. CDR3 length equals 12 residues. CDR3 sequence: CASSPLAGEQFF. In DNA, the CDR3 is TGTGCCAGCAGCCCACTAGCCGGTGAGCAGTTCTTC.

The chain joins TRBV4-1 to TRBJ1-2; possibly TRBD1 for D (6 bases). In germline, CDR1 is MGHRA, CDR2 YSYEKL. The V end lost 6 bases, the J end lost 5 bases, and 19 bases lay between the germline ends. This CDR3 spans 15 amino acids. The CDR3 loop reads CASSPRGRGEYGYTF. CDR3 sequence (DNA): TGCGCCAGCAGTCCACGGGGCAGGGGTGAATATGGCTACACCTTC.

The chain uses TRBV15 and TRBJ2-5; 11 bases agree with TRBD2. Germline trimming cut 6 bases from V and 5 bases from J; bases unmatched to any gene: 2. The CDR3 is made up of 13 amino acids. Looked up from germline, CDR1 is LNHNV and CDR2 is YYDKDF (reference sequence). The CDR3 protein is CATSSGGGETQYF. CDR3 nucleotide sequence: TGTGCCACCAGTAGCGGGGGGGGCGAGACCCAGTACTTC. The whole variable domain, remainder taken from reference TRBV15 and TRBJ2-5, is DAMVIQNPRYQVTQFGKPVTLSCSQTLNHNVMYWYQQKSSQAPKLLFHYYDKDFNNEADTPDNFQSRRPNTSFCFLDIRSPGLGDTAMYLCATSSGGGETQYFGPGTRLLVL.

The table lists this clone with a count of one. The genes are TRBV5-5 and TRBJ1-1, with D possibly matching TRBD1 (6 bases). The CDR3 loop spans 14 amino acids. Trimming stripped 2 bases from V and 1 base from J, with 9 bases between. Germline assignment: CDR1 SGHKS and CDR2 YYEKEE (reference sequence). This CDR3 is CASSFSRGNTEAFF. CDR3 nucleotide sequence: TGTGCCAGCAGCTTTTCCAGGGGGAACACTGAAGCTTTCTTT.

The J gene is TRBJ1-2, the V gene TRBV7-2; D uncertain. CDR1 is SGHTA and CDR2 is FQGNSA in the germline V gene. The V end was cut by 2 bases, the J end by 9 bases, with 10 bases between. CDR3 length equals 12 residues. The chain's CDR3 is CASSLIRERYTF. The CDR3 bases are TGTGCCAGCAGCTTAATCCGGGAACGCTACACCTTC.

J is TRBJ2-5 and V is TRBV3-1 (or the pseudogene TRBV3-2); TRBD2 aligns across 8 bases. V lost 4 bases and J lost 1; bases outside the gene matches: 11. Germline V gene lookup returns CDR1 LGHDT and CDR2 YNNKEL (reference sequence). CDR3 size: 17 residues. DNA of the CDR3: TGTGCCAGCAGCCGAATAGCGGGGCTGGGTTCCCAAGAGACCCAGTACTTC. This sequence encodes CASSRIAGLGSQETQYF.

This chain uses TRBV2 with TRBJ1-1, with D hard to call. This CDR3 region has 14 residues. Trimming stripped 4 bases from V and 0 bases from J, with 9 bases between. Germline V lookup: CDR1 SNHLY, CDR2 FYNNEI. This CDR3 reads CASSGHRMNTEAFF. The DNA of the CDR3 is TGTGCCAGCAGTGGTCACAGAATGAACACTGAAGCTTTCTTT.

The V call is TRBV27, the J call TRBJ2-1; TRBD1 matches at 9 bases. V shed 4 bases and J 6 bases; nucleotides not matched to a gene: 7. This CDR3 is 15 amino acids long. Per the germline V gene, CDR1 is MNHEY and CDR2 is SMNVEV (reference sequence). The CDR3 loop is CASSWDRVLRNEQFF. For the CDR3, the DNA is TGTGCCAGCAGTTGGGACAGGGTACTCCGCAATGAGCAGTTCTTC.